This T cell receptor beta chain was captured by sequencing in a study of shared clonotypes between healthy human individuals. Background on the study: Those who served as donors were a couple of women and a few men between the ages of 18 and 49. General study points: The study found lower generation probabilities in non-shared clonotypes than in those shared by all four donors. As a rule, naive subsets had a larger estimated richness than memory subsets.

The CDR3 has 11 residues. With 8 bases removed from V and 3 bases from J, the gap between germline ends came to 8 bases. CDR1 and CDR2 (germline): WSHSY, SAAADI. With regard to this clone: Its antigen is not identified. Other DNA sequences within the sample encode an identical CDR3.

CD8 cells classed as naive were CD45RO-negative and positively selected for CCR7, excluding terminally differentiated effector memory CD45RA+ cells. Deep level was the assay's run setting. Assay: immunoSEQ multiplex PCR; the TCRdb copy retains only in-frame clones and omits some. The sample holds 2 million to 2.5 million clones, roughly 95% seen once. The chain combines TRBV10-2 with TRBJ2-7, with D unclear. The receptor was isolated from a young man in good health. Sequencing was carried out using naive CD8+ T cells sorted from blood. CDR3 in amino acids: CASGENYEQYF. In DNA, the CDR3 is TGCGCCAGCGGAGAGAACTACGAGCAGTACTTC.